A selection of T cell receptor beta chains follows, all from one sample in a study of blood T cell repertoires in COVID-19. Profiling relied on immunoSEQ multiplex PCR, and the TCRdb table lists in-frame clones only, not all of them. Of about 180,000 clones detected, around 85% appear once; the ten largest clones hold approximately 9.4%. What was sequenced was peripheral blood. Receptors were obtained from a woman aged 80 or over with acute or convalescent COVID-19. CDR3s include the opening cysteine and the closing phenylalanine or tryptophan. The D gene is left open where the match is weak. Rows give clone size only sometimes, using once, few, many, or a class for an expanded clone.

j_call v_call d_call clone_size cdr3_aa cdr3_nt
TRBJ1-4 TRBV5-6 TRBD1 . CASSEGQGGNEKLFF TGTGCCAGCAGCGAAGGACAGGGAGGTAATGAAAAACTGTTTTTT
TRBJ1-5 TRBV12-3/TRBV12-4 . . CASTPGGGMPQHF TGTGCCAGCACCCCGGGAGGGGGGATGCCCCAGCATTTT
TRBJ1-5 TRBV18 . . CASSRSNQPQHF TGTGCCAGCTCGCGGAGCAATCAGCCCCAGCATTTT
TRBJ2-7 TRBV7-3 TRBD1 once CASSWDRDYEQYF TGTGCCAGCAGCTGGGACAGAGACTACGAGCAGTACTTC
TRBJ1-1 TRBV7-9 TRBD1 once CASSRDRVSTEAFF TGTGCCAGCAGCCGGGACAGGGTGAGCACTGAAGCTTTCTTT
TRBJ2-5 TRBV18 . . CASSPLGHEETQYF TGTGCCAGCTCACCTTTGGGACATGAGGAGACCCAGTACTTC
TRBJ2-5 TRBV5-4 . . CASSLFGGETQYF TGTGCCAGCAGCTTGTTCGGGGGAGAGACCCAGTACTTC
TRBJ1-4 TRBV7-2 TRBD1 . CASSLTGGLFGANEKLFF TGTGCCAGCAGCTTAACAGGGGGCTTGTTTGGGGCTAATGAAAAACTGTTTTTT
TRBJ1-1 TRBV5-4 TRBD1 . CASSLRDSRAEAFF TGTGCCAGCAGCCTAAGGGACAGCCGAGCAGAAGCTTTCTTT
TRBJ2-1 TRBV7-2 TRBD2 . CASLRSGGRSEQFF TGTGCCAGCTTAAGGTCCGGCGGGAGAAGTGAGCAGTTCTTC
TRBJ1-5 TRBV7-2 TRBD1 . CASGEWTGGSNQPQHF TGTGCCAGCGGGGAATGGACAGGAGGAAGCAATCAGCCCCAGCATTTT
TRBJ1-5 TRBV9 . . CASSVDSTQPQHF TGTGCCAGCAGCGTAGATAGCACTCAGCCCCAGCATTTT
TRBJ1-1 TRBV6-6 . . CASSPRPQGFEAFF TGTGCCAGCAGTCCGCGCCCACAGGGCTTTGAAGCTTTCTTT
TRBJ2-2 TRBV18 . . CASSLGAIGELFF TGTGCCAGCTCGTTAGGGGCGATCGGGGAGCTGTTTTTT
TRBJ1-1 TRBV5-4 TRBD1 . CASSLYYGTGDTEAFF TGTGCCAGCAGCTTGTACTACGGGACAGGGGACACTGAAGCTTTCTTT
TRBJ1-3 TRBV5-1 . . CASSLAGQRGNTIYF TGCGCCAGCAGCTTGGCAGGGCAAAGAGGAAACACCATATATTTT
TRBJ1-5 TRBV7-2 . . CASSSTGFLYQPQHF TGTGCCAGCAGCAGCACAGGGTTCCTCTATCAGCCCCAGCATTTT
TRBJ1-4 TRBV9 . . CASSVAAGNNEKLFF TGTGCCAGCAGCGTAGCGGCAGGAAATAATGAAAAACTGTTTTTT
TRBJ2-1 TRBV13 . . CASSLLVRLASYNEQFF TGTGCCAGCAGCTTATTAGTGCGCCTAGCGAGCTACAATGAGCAGTTCTTC
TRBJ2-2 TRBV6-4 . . CASKRENTGELFF TGTGCCAGCAAGAGGGAGAACACCGGGGAGCTGTTTTTT
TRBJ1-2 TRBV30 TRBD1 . CAWSQGDRTGYTF TGTGCCTGGAGTCAGGGGGACAGGACTGGCTACACCTTC
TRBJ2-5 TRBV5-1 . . CASSLGVQMLTGFQETQYF TGCGCCAGCAGCTTGGGAGTCCAGATGCTAACAGGGTTCCAAGAGACCCAGTACTTC
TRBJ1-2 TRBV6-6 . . CASSYEGRGGYTF TGTGCCAGCAGTTACGAGGGCAGGGGAGGCTACACCTTC
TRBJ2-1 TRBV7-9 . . CASTPQGVAGRVEQFF TGTGCCAGCACCCCCCAGGGGGTAGCGGGGCGGGTGGAGCAGTTCTTC
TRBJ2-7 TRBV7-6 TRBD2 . CASSLVAGRVYEQYF TGTGCCAGCAGCTTAGTGGCCGGGAGGGTCTACGAGCAGTACTTC
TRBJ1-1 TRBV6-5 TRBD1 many CASTFGQGEAEAFF TGTGCCAGCACCTTCGGACAGGGTGAAGCTGAAGCTTTCTTT
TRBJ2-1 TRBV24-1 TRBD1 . CATSDRTGKGDEQFF TGTGCCACCAGTGATCGGACAGGGAAAGGGGATGAGCAGTTCTTC
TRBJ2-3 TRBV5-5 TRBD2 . CASSLPTSATDTQYF TGTGCCAGCAGCTTGCCGACTAGCGCTACAGATACGCAGTATTTT
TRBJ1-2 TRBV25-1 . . CASSDQDYYGYTF TGTGCCAGCAGTGACCAGGATTACTATGGCTACACCTTC
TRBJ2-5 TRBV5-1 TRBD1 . CASSLETGDQETQYF TGCGCCAGCAGCTTGGAGACAGGGGACCAAGAGACCCAGTACTTC
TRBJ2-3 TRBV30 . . CAWREGVLPDTQYF TGTGCCTGGAGAGAGGGGGTACTGCCAGATACGCAGTATTTT
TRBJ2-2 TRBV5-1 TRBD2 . CASSLSGRLDTGELFF TGCGCCAGCAGCCTTAGCGGGAGGCTGGACACCGGGGAGCTGTTTTTT
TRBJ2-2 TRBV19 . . CASSTRTGELFF TGTGCCAGTAGTACACGGACCGGGGAGCTGTTTTTT
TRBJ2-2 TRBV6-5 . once CASTPSYTGELFF TGTGCCAGCACCCCTTCTTACACCGGGGAGCTGTTTTTT
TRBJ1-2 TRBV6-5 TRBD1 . CASSYSGGQSPGGYTF TGTGCCAGCAGTTACTCAGGGGGACAGTCCCCTGGTGGCTACACCTTC